The present T cell receptor beta chain was sequenced within a study of blood T cell repertoires in COVID-19. Whole-study context: Sites in the United States, Italy and Spain provided acute and convalescent COVID-19 samples. PBMCs, B-cell-depleted T cells, or T cells provided the cDNA or gDNA that made up the material.

Under the authors' procedure: Amplification of reference gene primers provided the estimated nucleated cell counts. The protocol was immunoSEQ multiplex PCR, while the TCRdb copy is restricted to in-frame clones and leaves out a portion. The DNA was the basis for D and trimming; V, J and clone size are from that table. Found here are more than 25,000 clones, roughly 87% of them singletons; the top ten hold more than 5%. This clone was detected a few times. The source is a man aged 60 to 69 with active COVID-19. Sequencing was done on a sample of peripheral blood.

The CDR3, as DNA: TGCAGCGTTGTTGCGGGGAGGACAGATACGCAGTATTTT. It is translated as CSVVAGRTDTQYF. This chain links TRBV29-1 with TRBJ2-3, with D maybe TRBD2 (6 bases). The CDR3 runs 13 residues. Germline CDR1 and CDR2: SQVTM and ANQGSEA. Between the trimmed V and J ends, which lost 4 bases and 3 bases, there was a span of 11 bases.